The sequence of this T cell receptor (beta chain) was determined in a study of OX40 agonist ivuxolimab in advanced cancers. With regard to this clone: Its antigen is as yet unknown.

Study results and limitations: At 0.1 to 3.0 mg/kg and by week 6, clonal expansion occurred in CD4+ and CD8+ blood T cells.

Sequencing was performed with immunoSEQ multiplex PCR; in TCRdb, only in-frame clones are kept and a portion is missing. There are around 26,000 clones in the sample; around 79% occur only once, and roughly 13% lies in the top ten. CDR1 and CDR2 from the germline V gene are LNHDA and SQIVND (reference sequence). The CDR3 is 16 residues long. V shed 4 bases, J shed 2 bases, and the junction held 4 bases outside the gene matches. Source: CD4+ or CD8+ T cells sorted from blood, taken in a trial of the OX40 agonist ivuxolimab. The TCR sequence derives from an adult with an advanced solid tumor such as melanoma, head and neck, liver or kidney cancer. This chain uses TRBV19 with TRBJ2-3; 12 bases fit TRBD1. The CDR3, as DNA: TGTGCCAGTAGTACCGGGACAGGGGGCCCCACAGATACGCAGTATTTT. Encoded protein: CASSTGTGGPTDTQYF.